The 2 T cell receptor beta chains in this list originate from one sample, sequenced in a study of blood T cell repertoires in COVID-19. The protocol was immunoSEQ multiplex PCR, while the TCRdb copy is restricted to in-frame clones and leaves out a portion. In the table there are roughly 400,000 clones, about nine tenths of which are singletons. Sequencing was carried out using PBMCs or T cells enriched from blood (not recorded which). The receptors come from a woman aged 40-49 years who had been exposed to COVID-19.

The CDR3, as DNA: TGTGCCAGCAGCCAAGATTGGCTAGTGCTCAATGAGCAGTTCTTC. Its protein product is CASSQDWLVLNEQFF. The genes are TRBV14 and TRBJ2-1; D unclear. The CDR3 has 15 amino acids. In germline, CDR1 is SGHDN, CDR2 FVKESK. V shed 0 bases and J shed 6 bases, with 12 bases lying between them.

This clone was counted once. The rearrangement joins TRBV7-8 to TRBJ1-1; no clear D gene. V was pared by 1 base and J by 2 bases, with 14 bases between. CDR1 and CDR2 (germline): SGHVS, FQNEAQ. The CDR3 covers 16 residues. The CDR3 DNA sequence: TGTGCCAGCAGCTTAGGGAGGCGGGCCGGAAACACTGAAGCTTTCTTT. As protein: CASSLGRRAGNTEAFF.